The sequence of this T cell receptor (beta chain) was determined in a study of tissue T cells after allogeneic stem cell transplantation. Study conclusions and caveats: Shared clones across patients were few; motif clustering revealed tissue-specific shared signatures.

Documented time point: mouse harvest day 7 after allogeneic transplant. Mouse grafts combined 10^7 T-cell-depleted bone marrow cells with 10^6 splenic CD5+ T cells. This mouse GVHD model was MHC-mismatched B6 to BALB/c, profiled day 7 or 14. For this clone: Its antigen is as yet unknown. Gene names refer to mouse genes. The DNA ends 1 residue before the CDR3 does, and the rest of the CDR3 is filled in from the germline J gene.

V was clipped by 0 bases and J by 2 bases; unmatched bases: 2. The germline gives CDR1 NSQYPW, CDR2 LRSPGD (reference sequence). The length of the CDR3 is 15 residues. Generated by immunoSEQ multiplex PCR, the TCRdb table keeps only in-frame clones and is missing some. The table lists approximately 7,900 clones, roughly 46% of them singletons. The receptor comes from a female BALB/c mouse given C57BL/6 T cells with graft-versus-host disease after an allogeneic hematopoietic cell transplant. Sequenced sample: skin. This sequence joins TRBV1 and TRBJ2-7; 9 nucleotides align to TRBD1. CDR3 in amino acids: CTCSAEQGAPYEQYF. The DNA read from the CDR3 is TGCACCTGCAGTGCAGAACAGGGGGCCCCCTATGAACAGTAC.